This paragraph covers one T cell receptor beta chain sequence. Its target is not known. This record comes from a study of beta chain features in type 1 diabetes. Findings of the study overall: Patients with Type 1 diabetes showed moderately but significantly shorter TCRB CDR3s in all four CD4+ subsets. Because the template was cDNA, high-expressing cells might be over-represented.

This CDR3 comprises 13 residues. Trimming pared 0 bases from V and 5 bases from J, leaving 6 bases between. Germline V lookup: CDR1 SGHDT, CDR2 YYEEEE. All of the isolated RNA was reverse transcribed, so expressed TCRB transcripts were sequenced. Sequenced by immunoSEQ multiplex PCR; TCRdb stores in-frame clones only, minus some. The sample consists of around 250,000 clones, roughly 25% of them appearing once. The V and J genes are TRBV5-6 and TRBJ2-1, with a weak D call TRBD2 (5 bases). This receptor was taken from a woman aged 30 to 39 with type 1 diabetes. The sample consisted of naive CD4+ T cells from blood. DNA of the CDR3: TGTGCCAGCAGCTTGGTCGGGGACAATGAGCAGTTCTTC. Protein product: CASSLVGDNEQFF.